This paragraph covers one T cell receptor beta chain sequence. No antigen is known for it. This sample was included in a study of T cell repertoires in cytomegalovirus infection. Background on the study: Well-studied HLA-B-restricted CMV epitopes were used in the study alongside recently identified HLA-C-restricted ones.

TCRdb processed the reads anew with MiXCR; each CDR3 protein has one entry. The table records 450,000 to 600,000 distinct CDR3 sequences, more than 30% of them present only once. The CDR3 runs to 20 residues. The germline V gene encodes CDR1 LGHNA and CDR2 YNFKEQ. Deletions cut 0 bases from V and 2 bases from J, with 26 bases between. The sample here was cultured PBMCs, taken from culture after CMV antigen stimulation. The TCR originated in a human donor in good health (CMV status not recorded). Some clones in this sample may be carry-over from other donors' samples. This chain links TRBV4-2 with TRBJ2-7; the D gene is possibly TRBD1 (9 bases). CDR3 amino acids: CASSQDSWDRAAGGAYEQYF. The CDR3 coding sequence is TGTGCCAGCAGCCAAGATTCGTGGGACAGGGCGGCGGGGGGCGCCTACGAGCAGTACTTC.